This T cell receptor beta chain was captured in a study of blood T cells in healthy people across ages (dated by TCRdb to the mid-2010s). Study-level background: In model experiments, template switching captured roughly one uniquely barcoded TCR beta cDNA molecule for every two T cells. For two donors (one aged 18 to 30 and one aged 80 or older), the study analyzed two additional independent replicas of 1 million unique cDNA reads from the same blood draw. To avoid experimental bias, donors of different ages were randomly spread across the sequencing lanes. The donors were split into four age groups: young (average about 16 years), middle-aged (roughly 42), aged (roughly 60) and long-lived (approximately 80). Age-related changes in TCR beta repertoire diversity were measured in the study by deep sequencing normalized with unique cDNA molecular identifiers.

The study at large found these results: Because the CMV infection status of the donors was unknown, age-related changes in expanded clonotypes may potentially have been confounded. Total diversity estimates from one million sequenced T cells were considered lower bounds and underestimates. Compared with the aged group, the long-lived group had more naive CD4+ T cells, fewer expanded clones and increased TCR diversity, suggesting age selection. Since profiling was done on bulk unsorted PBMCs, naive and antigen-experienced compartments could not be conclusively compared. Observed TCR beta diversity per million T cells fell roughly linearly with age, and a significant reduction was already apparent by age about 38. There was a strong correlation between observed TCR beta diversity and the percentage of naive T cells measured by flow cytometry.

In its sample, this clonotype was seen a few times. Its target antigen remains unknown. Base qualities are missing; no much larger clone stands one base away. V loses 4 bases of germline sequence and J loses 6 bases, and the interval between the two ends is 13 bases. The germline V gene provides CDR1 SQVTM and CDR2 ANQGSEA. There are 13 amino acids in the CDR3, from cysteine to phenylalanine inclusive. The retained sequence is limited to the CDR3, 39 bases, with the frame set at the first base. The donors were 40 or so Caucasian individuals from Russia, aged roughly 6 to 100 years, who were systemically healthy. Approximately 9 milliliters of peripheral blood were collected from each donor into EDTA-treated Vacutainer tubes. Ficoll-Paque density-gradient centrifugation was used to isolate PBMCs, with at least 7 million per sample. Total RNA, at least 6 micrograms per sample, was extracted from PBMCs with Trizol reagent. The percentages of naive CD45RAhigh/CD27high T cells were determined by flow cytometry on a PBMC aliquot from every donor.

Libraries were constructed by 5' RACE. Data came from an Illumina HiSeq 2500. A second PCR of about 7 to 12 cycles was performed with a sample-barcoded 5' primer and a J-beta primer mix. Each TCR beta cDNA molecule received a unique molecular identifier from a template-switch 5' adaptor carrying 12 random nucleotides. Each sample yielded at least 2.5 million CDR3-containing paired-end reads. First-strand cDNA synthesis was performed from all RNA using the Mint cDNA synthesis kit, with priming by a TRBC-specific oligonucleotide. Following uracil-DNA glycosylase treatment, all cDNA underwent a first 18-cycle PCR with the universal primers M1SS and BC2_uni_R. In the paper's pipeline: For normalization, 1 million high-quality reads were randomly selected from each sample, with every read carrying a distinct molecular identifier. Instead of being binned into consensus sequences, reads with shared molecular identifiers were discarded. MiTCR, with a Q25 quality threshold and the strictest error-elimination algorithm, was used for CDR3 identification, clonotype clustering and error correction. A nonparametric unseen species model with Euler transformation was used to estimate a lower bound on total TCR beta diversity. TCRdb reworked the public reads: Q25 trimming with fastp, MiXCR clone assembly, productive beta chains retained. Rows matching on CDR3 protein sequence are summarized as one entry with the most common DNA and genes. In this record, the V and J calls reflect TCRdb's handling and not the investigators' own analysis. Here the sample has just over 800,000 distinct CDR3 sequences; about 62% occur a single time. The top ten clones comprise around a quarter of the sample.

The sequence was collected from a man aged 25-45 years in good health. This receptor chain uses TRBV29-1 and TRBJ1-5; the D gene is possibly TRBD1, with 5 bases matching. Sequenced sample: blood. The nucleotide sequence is TGCAGCGTTGTGTCAGGGTCAGGTCAGCCCCAGCATTTT. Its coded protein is CSVVSGSGQPQHF.